The 27 T cell receptor beta chains reported below all come from one sample, sequenced in a study of blood T cell repertoires in COVID-19. The repertoire was sequenced with immunoSEQ multiplex PCR; TCRdb's copy has only in-frame clones and lacks some. The sample holds about 280,000 clones, roughly 80% seen once. The specimen sequenced was PBMCs or T cells enriched from blood (not recorded which). These receptors were taken from a man aged 35 to 55 who had been exposed to COVID-19.

On this clone: This CDR3 is also generated by other DNA sequences in the sample. The J gene is TRBJ2-1, the V gene TRBV9, with 7 bases aligning to TRBD1. Losses at the gene ends were 0 bases for V and 2 bases for J; bases not matched to a gene: 2. The germline V gene encodes CDR1 SGDLS and CDR2 YYNGEE. The CDR3 is made up of 15 amino acids. This CDR3 reads CASSVEGGAYNEQFF. The CDR3, as DNA: TGTGCCAGCAGCGTAGAAGGGGGCGCCTACAATGAGCAGTTCTTC.

This clone was detected only once. The V call is TRBV5-1, the J call TRBJ2-2; D is uncertain. The CDR3 is made up of 11 amino acids. Between the trimmed V and J ends, which lost 1 base and 8 bases, there was a span of 3 bases. Germline CDR1 reads SGHRS; CDR2 reads YFSETQ. CDR3 amino acids: CASSLSGELFF. CDR3 DNA sequence: TGCGCCAGCAGCTTGTCGGGGGAGCTGTTTTTT. Full variable domain (rest looked up from reference TRBV5-1 and TRBJ2-2): KAGVTQTPRYLIKTRGQQVTLSCSPISGHRSVSWYQQTPGQGLQFLFEYFSETQRNKGNFPGRFSGRQFSNSRSEMNVSTLELGDSALYLCASSLSGELFFGEGSRLTVL.

The chain links TRBV19 to TRBJ1-3; 7 bases match TRBD1. CDR3 length equals 15 residues. The germline V gene has CDR1 LNHDA and CDR2 SQIVND (reference sequence). After removal of 5 bases from V and 4 bases from J, the junction contained 8 bases not matched to a gene. In DNA, the CDR3 is TGTGCCAGTAGTTTGGGGGACAGAAAAGGAAACACCATATATTTT. As protein: CASSLGDRKGNTIYF. Full variable domain (missing parts from reference TRBV19 and TRBJ1-3): DGGITQSPKYLFRKEGQNVTLSCEQNLNHDAMYWYRQDPGQGLRLIYYSQIVNDFQKGDIAEGYSVSREKKESFPLTVTSAQKNPTAFYLCASSLGDRKGNTIYFGEGSWLTVV.

This clone is a singleton in its sample. The chain has TRBV18 and TRBJ1-2; tentative D call: TRBD1 (6 bases). This CDR3 has 12 amino acids. The V end was cut by 6 bases, the J end by 3 bases, with 8 bases between. Germline V gives CDR1 KGHSH, CDR2 LQKENI. For the CDR3, the DNA is TGTGCCAGCTCCCACAGGGACTATGGCTACACCTTC. The encoded protein is CASSHRDYGYTF.

For the CDR3, the DNA is TGTGCCAGTAGCCGGGGACAGGATACCTACGAGCAGTACTTC. Protein sequence: CASSRGQDTYEQYF. The chain couples TRBV19 to TRBJ2-7; 8 positions agree with TRBD1. CDR3 size: 14 residues. The V gene's germline CDR1 is LNHDA and CDR2 SQIVND (reference sequence). The V segment lost 6 bases and the J segment 2 bases; nucleotides outside the gene matches: 6.

The rearrangement uses TRBV18 and TRBJ1-2; the D is unclear. This CDR3 is 13 amino acids long. CDR1 is KGHSH, CDR2 LQKENI, per germline. The V gene lost 4 bases and the J gene lost 8 bases, with 14 bases spanning the gap. CDR3 DNA: TGTGCCAGCTCACACTACACAGAGGGCGGCTACACCTTC. This sequence encodes CASSHYTEGGYTF. Using reference TRBV18 and TRBJ1-2 for the parts outside the CDR3, the full variable domain is NAGVMQNPRHLVRRRGQEARLRCSPMKGHSHVYWYRQLPEEGLKFMVYLQKENIIDESGMPKERFSAEFPKEGPSILRIQQVVRGDSAAYFCASSHYTEGGYTFGSGTRLTVV.

The chain links TRBV24-1 to TRBJ2-1, with D maybe TRBD2 (6 bases). CDR1 and CDR2 from the germline V gene are KGHDR and SFDVKD. V lost 1 base and J lost 14, with 14 bases in between. The CDR3 covers 13 residues. The CDR3 region has the DNA TGTGCCACCAGTGATTTCCTGGGACTTGAAAAGTTCTTC. This codes for CATSDFLGLEKFF.

This rearrangement joins TRBV29-1 to TRBJ2-1; D is undetermined. The CDR3 sequence is 13 residues long. CDR1 and CDR2 (germline): SQVTM, ANQGSEA. Trimming cost V 4 bases and J 4 bases, with 11 bases left between them. The CDR3 region is CSVAGPEYNEQFF. In DNA form, the CDR3 reads TGCAGCGTTGCAGGTCCCGAATACAATGAGCAGTTCTTC.

V gene TRBV5-1 combines with J gene TRBJ2-1; TRBD2 matches 10 bases. The CDR3 runs 15 residues. V trimming: 2 bases; J trimming: 6 bases; junction bases outside the gene matches: 5. Germline CDR1 and CDR2: SGHRS and YFSETQ. The CDR3 here is CASSLAGGIFNEQFF. CDR3 DNA sequence: TGCGCCAGCAGCTTAGCGGGAGGGATTTTCAATGAGCAGTTCTTC.

The rearrangement joins TRBV11-2 to TRBJ2-7; 11 bases align to TRBD2. Unmatched junction bases numbered 7, after V lost 2 bases and J lost 7 bases. This CDR3 comprises 15 residues. CDR1 SGHAT and CDR2 FQNNGV come from the germline V gene. CDR3 DNA: TGTGCCAGCAGCTTATTTTCGACTAGCGGGGCAGAGCAGTACTTC. Amino acid sequence: CASSLFSTSGAEQYF.

V and J are TRBV29-1 and TRBJ2-5; D gene uncertain. There are 12 residues in the CDR3. Germline loops: CDR1 SQVTM, CDR2 ANQGSEA. V lost 4 bases and J 5 bases, leaving 11 bases between the germline ends. The CDR3 coding sequence is TGCAGCGTTGGTCCCTCGGTCGAGACCCAGTACTTC. Its protein product is CSVGPSVETQYF.

This clone has a handful of counts. The chain links TRBV7-9 to TRBJ1-5; a weak D match, TRBD1 (5 bases). CDR1 and CDR2 from the germline V gene are SEHNR and FQNEAQ (reference sequence). Trimming cost V 3 bases and J 4 bases, with 10 bases left between them. This CDR3 has 14 amino acids. This CDR3 reads CASSLGGKNQPQHF. The CDR3 nucleotides read TGTGCCAGCAGCTTGGGGGGGAAGAATCAGCCCCAGCATTTT.

The chain is built from TRBV15 and TRBJ1-5, with 10 bases lining up with TRBD1. V gave up 8 bases and J gave up 6 bases; unmatched junction bases: 4. Germline CDR1 LNHNV, CDR2 YYDKDF (reference sequence). The CDR3 is made up of 13 amino acids. The CDR3 loop reads CATGQGVFQPQHF. For the CDR3, the DNA is TGTGCCACCGGACAGGGGGTTTTTCAGCCCCAGCATTTT.

The chain couples TRBV14 to TRBJ1-4; D call uncertain. Per the germline V gene, CDR1 is SGHDN and CDR2 is FVKESK. V lost 0 bases and J lost 1, with 15 bases in between. The CDR3 contains 18 residues. The CDR3 reads CASSQDEAASRTNEKLFF. CDR3 bases: TGTGCCAGCAGCCAAGATGAGGCAGCAAGTCGAACTAATGAAAAACTGTTTTTT.

As to this clone: Within the sample, other DNA sequences also encode this same CDR3. The chain carries TRBV12-3 or TRBV12-4 and TRBJ2-2; no definite D call. V was shortened by 4 bases and J by 4 bases, with 4 bases between the two germline ends. There are 12 residues in the CDR3. CDR3 sequence (DNA): TGTGCCAGCAGTTACGGCACCGGGGAGCTGTTTTTT. Translating gives CASSYGTGELFF.

The rearrangement joins TRBV11-2 to TRBJ1-3; D may be TRBD1 (5 bases). Germline assignment: CDR1 SGHAT and CDR2 FQNNGV. The CDR3 spans 18 residues. V lost 5 bases and J 0 bases, leaving 20 bases between the germline ends. The CDR3, as DNA: TGTGCCAGCAGCCTCCTTCGCGTCCAGGGAAACTCTGGAAACACCATATATTTT. It codes for CASSLLRVQGNSGNTIYF.

V is TRBV30 and J is TRBJ2-7; D is possibly TRBD2 (5 bases). CDR3 length equals 15 residues. Per the germline V gene, CDR1 is GTSNPN and CDR2 is SVGIG (reference sequence). V dropped 1 base and J dropped 6 bases, with 19 bases sitting between them. CDR3 amino acids: CAWSGGLAIRGEQYF. CDR3 nucleotide sequence: TGTGCCTGGAGTGGCGGTTTGGCTATTCGGGGCGAGCAGTACTTC.

The chain recombines TRBV19 with TRBJ2-7, with D perhaps TRBD2 (5 bases). Germline V gene lookup returns CDR1 LNHDA and CDR2 SQIVND (reference sequence). This CDR3 region has 15 residues. V dropped 6 bases and J dropped 4 bases, with 19 bases sitting between them. The CDR3 loop reads CASRPGLNPTYEQYF. The CDR3, as DNA: TGTGCCAGTAGACCTGGACTGAATCCCACTTACGAGCAGTACTTC.

V usage is TRBV3-1 (or the pseudogene TRBV3-2) and J usage is TRBJ2-1; tentative D call: TRBD2 (5 bases). Trimming cost V 3 bases and J 5 bases, with 17 bases left between them. The CDR3 is made up of 16 amino acids. Germline values: CDR1 LGHDT, CDR2 YNNKEL (reference sequence). CDR3 loop: CASSQAAGIPNNEQFF. CDR3 coding DNA: TGTGCCAGCAGCCAGGCGGCGGGTATCCCGAACAATGAGCAGTTCTTC.

The rearrangement joins TRBV10-1 to TRBJ2-5, with 7 positions matching TRBD1. CDR1 is WNHNN, CDR2 SYGVQD, per germline (reference sequence). V was pared by 4 bases and J by 5 bases, with 10 bases of the junction left unmatched. The CDR3 has 15 residues. In DNA form, the CDR3 reads TGCGCCAGCAGTGGGGCGACAGGGTCGAGGGAGACCCAGTACTTC. Amino acids: CASSGATGSRETQYF.

The chain employs TRBV18 and TRBJ1-1, with D uncertain. In germline, CDR1 is KGHSH, CDR2 LQKENI. This CDR3 has 14 amino acids. V gave up 3 bases and J gave up 6 bases, with 14 bases separating them. This CDR3 reads CASSPLAGEAEAFF. Written as DNA, the CDR3 is TGTGCCAGCTCACCCCTAGCGGGCGAGGCTGAAGCTTTCTTT.

The V and J genes are TRBV12-3 or TRBV12-4 and TRBJ2-7; D ambiguous. Between the trimmed V and J ends, which lost 5 bases and 2 bases, there was a span of 7 bases. CDR3 length: 12 residues. CDR3 nucleotides: TGTGCCAGCAGTCCAAACACCTACGAGCAGTACTTC. Its protein product is CASSPNTYEQYF.

The V and J genes are TRBV5-6 and TRBJ1-3, with unresolved D. Trimming took off 1 base at V and 2 bases at J, with 4 bases between the two ends. The CDR3 sequence is 13 residues long. Per germline, CDR1 SGHDT and CDR2 YYEEEE. The CDR3: CASSLPAGNTIYF. The DNA for the CDR3 is TGTGCCAGCAGCTTGCCGGCTGGAAACACCATATATTTT.

This chain links TRBV11-3 with TRBJ2-5, with D possibly TRBD1 on 5 matching bases. V lost 6 bases and J 4 bases, leaving 9 bases between the germline ends. The germline V gene encodes CDR1 SGHNT and CDR2 YENEEA. The length of the CDR3 is 12 residues. The DNA for the CDR3 is TGTGCCAGCAGTCAGGGTCGAGAGACCCAGTACTTC. Amino acids: CASSQGRETQYF.

This clone was counted only a few times. Other DNA variants within this sample encode the same CDR3. This rearrangement joins TRBV7-8 to TRBJ1-1; possible D gene TRBD1, 5 bases. In germline, CDR1 is SGHVS, CDR2 FQNEAQ. The CDR3 sequence is 13 residues long. Between the trimmed V and J ends, which lost 5 bases and 4 bases, there was a span of 11 bases. DNA of the CDR3: TGTGCCAGCAGCCTCGGGGGAGGCACTGAAGCTTTCTTT. It specifies CASSLGGGTEAFF.

CDR3 DNA: TGTGCCAGCAGCCAAGGTCCGGGACAGATGAACACTGAAGCTTTCTTT. Protein product: CASSQGPGQMNTEAFF. The chain employs TRBV14 and TRBJ1-1, with 7 positions matching TRBD1. The CDR3 extends over 16 amino acids. Trimming cost V 1 base and J 0 bases; bases outside gene matches: 5. Germline V CDR1 and CDR2: SGHDN, FVKESK.

The V gene is TRBV25-1, the J gene TRBJ1-4; TRBD1 is a possible D gene (5 bases). The CDR3 totals 17 residues. Germline V gene sequence: CDR1 MGHDK, CDR2 SYGVNS. With 3 bases removed from V and 5 bases from J, the gap between germline ends came to 19 bases. The CDR3 sequence is CASSEGGVGARNEKLFF. CDR3 coding DNA: TGTGCCAGCAGTGAGGGGGGGGTAGGGGCGAGAAATGAAAAACTGTTTTTT.